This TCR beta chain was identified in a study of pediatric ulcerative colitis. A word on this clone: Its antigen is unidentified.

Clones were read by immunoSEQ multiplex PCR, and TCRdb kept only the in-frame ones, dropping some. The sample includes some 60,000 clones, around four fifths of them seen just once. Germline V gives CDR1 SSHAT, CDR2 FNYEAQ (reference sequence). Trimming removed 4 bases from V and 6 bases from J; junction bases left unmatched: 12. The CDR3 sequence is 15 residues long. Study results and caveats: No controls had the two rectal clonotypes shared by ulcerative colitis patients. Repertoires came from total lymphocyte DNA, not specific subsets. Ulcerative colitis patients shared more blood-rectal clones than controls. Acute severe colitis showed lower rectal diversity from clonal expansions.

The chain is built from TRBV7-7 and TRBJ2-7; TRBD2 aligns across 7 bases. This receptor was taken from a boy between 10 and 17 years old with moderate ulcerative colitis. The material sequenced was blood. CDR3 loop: CASSSGLGGNGEQYF. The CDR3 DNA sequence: TGTGCCAGCAGCTCCGGATTGGGGGGGAATGGCGAGCAGTACTTC.